A selection of T cell receptor beta chains follows, all from one sample in a study of blood T cell repertoires in COVID-19. Only in-frame clones appear in the TCRdb table, and some are missing; sequencing was by immunoSEQ multiplex PCR. Here the sample spans 200,000 to 300,000 clones, about 87% being singletons. Material: peripheral blood. These receptors were collected from a man aged 60-69 years who had recovered from COVID-19. The CDR3 runs from the conserved cysteine through the conserved F or W.

v_gene	CDR3aa
TRBV14	CASSPGPLGGKEDYGYTF
TRBV2	CASRQGMSYGYTF
TRBV27	CASSPGLENTEAFF
TRBV6-4	CASSDSGAGRNSPLHF
TRBV11-1	CASSDTGSPYEQYF
TRBV30	CAWRYGTGGYEQYF
TRBV4-2	CASSQGANTEAFF
TRBV19	CASSKLLAGGSYNEQFF
TRBV7-2	CASSSDRVNEQFF
TRBV3-1/TRBV3-2	CASSQLSGTEAFF
TRBV11-2	CASSLWGLPLHF
TRBV9	CASSNRDRNTGELFF
TRBV6-5	CASSYKQGRDSPLHF
TRBV5-4	CASSLQGTNTGELFF
TRBV4-1	CASSQTGSNQPQHF
TRBV7-9	CASSLGYRTNEKLFF
TRBV27	CASSSLLAGDPDTQYF